Sequencing of this T cell receptor (beta chain) was carried out in a study of blood T cell repertoires in COVID-19. Clones were sequenced by immunoSEQ multiplex PCR, and TCRdb holds only the in-frame ones, with some missing. The sample has hundreds of thousands of clones, roughly 81% seen once. Seattle researchers signed up patients amid active infection and tracked them longitudinally. Sequences were obtained from peripheral blood. This TCR came from a woman of 80 years or more with COVID-19, enrolled during active disease.

The CDR3 nucleotides are TGTGCCAGCAAGCAGACAGGAACGAACACTGAAGCTTTCTTT. The encoded protein is CASKQTGTNTEAFF. The chain links TRBV5-4 to TRBJ1-1, with TRBD1 as a possible D gene (6 bases). This CDR3 has 14 amino acids. Between the trimmed V and J ends, which lost 6 bases and 1 base, there was a span of 13 bases. Germline CDR1 reads SGHNT; CDR2 reads YYREEE (reference sequence). Drawing the rest from reference TRBV5-4 and TRBJ1-1, the complete variable domain is ETGVTQSPTHLIKTRGQQVTLRCSSQSGHNTVSWYQQALGQGPQFIFQYYREEENGRGNFPPRFSGLQFPNYSSELNVNALELDDSALYLCASKQTGTNTEAFFGQGTRLTVV.